Listed here are 30 T cell receptor beta chains from one sample, sequenced in a study of post-analysis software for immune sequencing data. Every TCR beta cDNA library bore unique molecular identifiers. TCRdb recomputed calls from the PCR reads with MiXCR, one row per CDR3 protein. Of approximately 730,000 distinct CDR3 sequences in the sample, about 32% were seen once. The antigens these receptors bind are not known. Study-level results: Five TRBV segments, including TRBV5-6, TRBV5-1 and TRBV20-1, were more frequent in patients than controls.

Specimen: blood. The receptor set was obtained from a girl under 18 with multiple sclerosis.

Many counts were recorded for this clonotype. The chain joins TRBV15 to TRBJ2-1; D possibly corresponds to TRBD1 (5 bases). V was cut by 3 bases and J by 2 bases, with 17 bases left in between. The CDR3 totals 17 residues. CDR1 is LNHNV and CDR2 is YYDKDF in the germline V gene (reference sequence). The CDR3 sequence: CATSSGPFIRAYNEQFF. For the CDR3, the DNA is TGTGCCACCAGCAGTGGCCCATTTATCAGGGCCTACAATGAGCAGTTCTTC.

This clonotype was picked up a small number of times. The rearrangement joins TRBV10-3 to TRBJ2-3; D unresolved. The CDR3 contains 14 residues. CDR1 and CDR2 from the germline V gene are ENHRY and SYGVKD. Deletions cut 0 bases from V and 7 bases from J, with 11 bases between. The CDR3 bases are TGTGCCATCAGTGAGTCCCCGGACCACAATACGCAGTATTTT. This codes for CAISESPDHNTQYF.

The chain combines TRBV20-1 with TRBJ1-2, with D possibly matching TRBD1 (5 bases). Trimming left V 4 bases short and J 8 bases short, with 17 bases between. Germline V gene data show CDR1 as DFQATT and CDR2 as SNEGSKA (reference sequence). The CDR3 is made up of 13 amino acids. The CDR3 DNA is TGCAGTGCTACAGGGATCGGGGGATGGGGCTACACCTTC. Its translation is CSATGIGGWGYTF.

For this clonotype: This may arise from a read error, as a much more abundant clone is one base away. This rearrangement joins TRBV3-1 to TRBJ2-5, with 10 bases that match TRBD2. Near its end, the DNA agrees better with TRBJ2-7, so the J call may be wrong. The V gene's germline CDR1 is LGHDT and CDR2 YNNKEL (reference sequence). The CDR3 is 15 amino acids. CDR3 in DNA: TGTTCCAGCAGCCCGCTAGCGGGAGTTCGTTACGAGCAGTACTTC. Encoded protein: CSSSPLAGVRYEQYF.

The CDR3 nucleotides are TGTGCCAGCAGCACAACCGACAGGGGGATATTCTCCTACGAGCAGTACTTC. Protein: CASSTTDRGIFSYEQYF. The chain carries TRBV28 and TRBJ2-7, with 9 bases lining up with TRBD1. The CDR3 contains 17 residues. Germline CDR1 and CDR2: MDHEN and SYDVKM. V trimming: 6 bases; J trimming: 0 bases; junction bases outside the gene matches: 12.

In its sample, this clonotype was seen a few times. This CDR3 is CSVEGSLPPDTQYF. CDR3 coding DNA: TGCAGCGTTGAGGGGTCCCTCCCCCCCGATACGCAGTATTTT. This rearrangement joins TRBV29-1 to TRBJ2-3, with D uncertain. CDR3 size: 14 residues. V was shortened by 3 bases and J by 6 bases, with 16 bases between the two germline ends. Germline values: CDR1 SQVTM, CDR2 ANQGSEA.

This clonotype has more than one count but fewer than ten. J is TRBJ1-4 and V is TRBV12-3 or TRBV12-4, with a possible D match to TRBD1 (6 bases). This CDR3 spans 12 amino acids. V was shortened by 8 bases and J by 4 bases, with 8 bases between the two germline ends. The CDR3 is CASQGRNEKLFF. CDR3 sequence (DNA): TGTGCCAGCCAGGGGCGTAATGAAAAACTGTTTTTT.

The chain combines TRBV6-2 or TRBV6-3 with TRBJ2-7; TRBD1 matches at 9 bases. This CDR3 is built from 14 residues. V shed 6 bases, J shed 3 bases, and the junction held 6 bases outside the gene matches. Germline-derived CDR1 and CDR2 are MNHEY and SVGEGT. CDR3 protein: CASSDRDRDYEQYF. As DNA, the CDR3 is TGTGCCAGCAGCGACCGGGACAGGGACTACGAGCAGTACTTC.

V is TRBV7-2 and J is TRBJ2-1, with 8 bases fitting TRBD2. The V and J ends lost 3 bases and 7 bases, in that order; junction bases with no gene match: 14. CDR1 is SGHTA, CDR2 FQGNSA, per germline. This CDR3 contains 17 residues. The CDR3 region is CASSFLLLADPRNEQFF. The CDR3 DNA reads as TGTGCCAGCAGCTTCCTCCTACTAGCGGACCCTCGGAATGAGCAGTTCTTC.

The chain combines TRBV7-2 with TRBJ2-1; D is unresolved. The CDR3 has 12 amino acids. Trimming took 1 base from V and 9 from J, leaving 7 bases between them. Germline V gene data show CDR1 as SGHTA and CDR2 as FQGNSA. CDR3 in amino acids: CASSLGRSEQFF. The CDR3 DNA reads as TGTGCCAGCAGCTTAGGAAGGTCTGAGCAGTTCTTC.

The CDR3 sequence is CASSPHLGRARASGTNEQFF. In DNA, the CDR3 is TGTGCCAGCAGTCCCCACCTTGGTCGGGCGCGGGCTAGCGGGACGAATGAGCAGTTCTTC. This chain joins TRBV6-1 and TRBJ2-1, with 9 bases lining up with TRBD2. The V gene's germline CDR1 is MNHNS and CDR2 SASEGT. With V trimmed by 5 bases and J by 7 bases, 24 bases remained unmatched. The CDR3 has 20 amino acids.

This clonotype was detected a few times. The chain couples TRBV2 to TRBJ1-2; TRBD1 is a possible D gene (6 bases). In germline, CDR1 is SNHLY, CDR2 FYNNEI. V was trimmed by 11 bases and J by 0 bases, leaving 13 bases between them. CDR3 length equals 13 residues. The CDR3 spells CADSGTPNYGYTF. The CDR3 nucleotides read TGTGCCGACTCCGGGACACCTAACTATGGCTACACCTTC.

This clonotype was observed a few times. This sequence joins TRBV13 and TRBJ2-7; D perhaps matches TRBD2 (6 bases). The CDR3 has 15 amino acids. Looked up from germline, CDR1 is PRHDT and CDR2 is FYEKMQ (reference sequence). Trimming cost V 5 bases and J 3 bases, with 17 bases left between them. DNA for the CDR3: TGTGCCAGCAGCCGTGGGGGGAGTGAAGACTACGAGCAGTACTTC. This translates into CASSRGGSEDYEQYF.

This clonotype was counted ten times or more. The chain has TRBV6-5 and TRBJ2-6; D is unresolved. In germline, CDR1 is MNHEY, CDR2 SVGAGI. CDR3 length: 16 amino acids. The ends were cut back, 0 bases at V and 0 bases at J, with 6 bases in the middle. CDR3 loop: CASSYSSFSGANVLTF. For the CDR3, the DNA is TGTGCCAGCAGTTACTCCTCATTCTCTGGGGCCAACGTCCTGACTTTC.

This clonotype was detected a few times. V and J are TRBV7-2 and TRBJ2-5, with 8 bases fitting TRBD2. CDR1 and CDR2 (germline): SGHTA, FQGNSA. CDR3 length equals 16 residues. V dropped 5 bases and J dropped 0; count of bases not matched to a gene: 8. This CDR3 is CASSNGGARYQETQYF. CDR3 coding DNA: TGTGCCAGCAGCAACGGGGGGGCGCGGTACCAAGAGACCCAGTACTTC.

The J gene is TRBJ2-7, the V gene TRBV20-1; D unresolved. The CDR3 covers 12 residues. V was shortened by 3 bases and J by 1 base, with 7 bases between the two germline ends. Germline CDR1 DFQATT, CDR2 SNEGSKA (reference sequence). DNA for the CDR3: TGCAGTGCTAGCCCTAGATCCTACGAGCAGTACTTC. Residues: CSASPRSYEQYF.

In its sample, this clonotype was seen once. V is TRBV5-1 and J is TRBJ1-4; 7 bases match TRBD1. Germline assignment: CDR1 SGHRS and CDR2 YFSETQ. The CDR3 runs 15 residues. V shed 0 bases and J 8 bases; nucleotides not matched to a gene: 7. The CDR3 bases are TGCGCCAGCAGCTTGGGGGACAGCGGATACGAAAAACTGTTTTTT. This codes for CASSLGDSGYEKLFF.

The sample holds many counts of this clonotype. The rearrangement links TRBV29-1 to TRBJ2-1; perhaps TRBD1 as D (6 bases). V dropped 7 bases and J dropped 3 bases, with 7 bases sitting between them. Germline-derived CDR1 and CDR2 are SQVTM and ANQGSEA. There are 11 residues in the CDR3. CDR3 in DNA: TGCAGCGGGGGGCACTACAATGAGCAGTTCTTC. The encoded protein is CSGGHYNEQFF.

This clonotype showed up just a few times. The chain recombines TRBV10-2 with TRBJ1-5; TRBD1 aligns across 9 bases. The ends lost 4 bases at V and 6 bases at J; junction bases unmatched: 4. CDR1 is WSHSY, CDR2 SAAADI, per germline. This CDR3 is 14 amino acids long. The DNA for the CDR3 is TGCGCCAGCAGTGCCGGGACAGGGAGTCAGCCCCAGCATTTT. It codes for CASSAGTGSQPQHF.

The CDR3 DNA is TGCAGTGCTAGAGATACGTGGCCTACGCAAGAGACCCAGTACTTC. Its protein product is CSARDTWPTQETQYF. The chain recombines TRBV20-1 with TRBJ2-5; D unresolved. Germline V gives CDR1 DFQATT, CDR2 SNEGSKA (reference sequence). V was shortened by 0 bases and J by 2 bases, with 13 bases between the two germline ends. CDR3 size: 15 residues.

This rearrangement joins TRBV4-1 to TRBJ2-1; D is unresolved. The V gene lost 3 bases and the J gene lost 0 bases, with 9 bases spanning the gap. The CDR3 consists of 15 residues. Germline V gene lookup returns CDR1 MGHRA and CDR2 YSYEKL. CDR3 sequence reads: CASSQGHLSYNEQFF. As DNA, the CDR3 is TGCGCCAGCAGCCAGGGCCACCTCTCCTACAATGAGCAGTTCTTC.

This clonotype was observed a few times. The V gene is TRBV7-2, the J gene TRBJ2-3, with TRBD1 matching 9 bases. The CDR3 runs to 15 residues. The V gene's germline CDR1 is SGHTA and CDR2 FQGNSA. J gave up 5 bases and V 5 bases, and 8 bases lay outside the gene matches. CDR3 DNA: TGTGCCAGCAGCACCGAAACAGGGGGCATAGATACGCAGTATTTT. It yields the protein CASSTETGGIDTQYF.

This sequence joins TRBV6-5 and TRBJ2-2, with 7 bases aligning to TRBD2. The CDR3 is 17 amino acids. After removal of 4 bases from V and 0 bases from J, the junction contained 8 bases not matched to a gene. Germline values: CDR1 MNHEY, CDR2 SVGAGI. The CDR3 DNA reads as TGTGCCAGCAGTTCCTTGACGACTAGCCCGAACACCGGGGAGCTGTTTTTT. As protein: CASSSLTTSPNTGELFF.

This clonotype has a handful of counts. V is TRBV29-1 and J is TRBJ2-3; the match to TRBD1 covers 9 bases. The V and J ends lost 3 bases and 6 bases, in that order; junction bases with no gene match: 7. The CDR3 contains 14 residues. CDR1 and CDR2 from the germline V gene are SQVTM and ANQGSEA. The CDR3 nucleotides read TGCAGCGTTGAGACCGGACAGGGGACGGATACGCAGTATTTT. Translation gives CSVETGQGTDTQYF.

The table lists this clonotype with a few counts. V gene TRBV5-1 combines with J gene TRBJ2-5, with a possible D match to TRBD1 (6 bases). V was clipped by 6 bases and J by 0 bases, with 18 bases between them. Looked up from germline, CDR1 is SGHRS and CDR2 is YFSETQ. This CDR3 region has 16 residues. The CDR3 reads CASTSRTVRNQETQYF. As DNA, the CDR3 is TGCGCCAGCACCTCGCGGACAGTTAGGAACCAAGAGACCCAGTACTTC. Together with reference TRBV5-1 and TRBJ2-5, the CDR3 gives the full variable domain: KAGVTQTPRYLIKTRGQQVTLSCSPISGHRSVSWYQQTPGQGLQFLFEYFSETQRNKGNFPGRFSGRQFSNSRSEMNVSTLELGDSALYLCASTSRTVRNQETQYFGPGTRLLVL.

This clonotype was seen a handful of times. V is TRBV7-2 and J is TRBJ2-1, with D possibly TRBD1 on 5 matching bases. Trimming took off 1 base at V and 0 bases at J, with 19 bases between the two ends. The CDR3 is made up of 19 amino acids. Germline values: CDR1 SGHTA, CDR2 FQGNSA. CDR3 sequence reads: CASSLVTGHRLSSYNEQFF. The DNA of the CDR3 is TGTGCCAGCAGCTTAGTGACCGGACACAGATTGAGCTCCTACAATGAGCAGTTCTTC. The complete variable domain, with remaining parts taken from reference TRBV7-2 and TRBJ2-1, reads GAGVSQSPSNKVTEKGKDVELRCDPISGHTALYWYRQSLGQGLEFLIYFQGNSAPDKSGLPSDRFSAERTGGSVSTLTIQRTQQEDSAVYLCASSLVTGHRLSSYNEQFFGPGTRLTVL.

The V gene is TRBV18, the J gene TRBJ2-7; possibly TRBD1 for D (5 bases). In germline, CDR1 is KGHSH, CDR2 LQKENI. This CDR3 is 15 amino acids long. Deletions cut 2 bases from V and 0 bases from J, with 11 bases between. The CDR3, as DNA: TGTGCCAGCTCACCAAGGACAAAGGGCTCCTACGAGCAGTACTTC. It codes for CASSPRTKGSYEQYF.

As regards this clonotype: This may be a read error: a much more frequent sequence differs by one nucleotide. The chain has TRBV5-6 and TRBJ2-1; the D is unclear. The CDR3 consists of 16 residues. CDR1 SGHDT and CDR2 YYEEEE come from the germline V gene. V was clipped by 0 bases and J by 13 bases, with 23 bases between them. The CDR3 bases are TGTGCCAGCAGCTTGGAGGCCCACGATGGGGTGGAGACCCAGTTCTTC. Amino acids: CASSLEAHDGVETQFF.

This clonotype was counted a single time. This chain uses TRBV2 with TRBJ2-1; D uncertain. V was pared by 5 bases and J by 6 bases, with 11 bases between. The CDR3 totals 13 residues. Germline CDR1 is SNHLY and CDR2 is FYNNEI. The CDR3 region is CASSRFRSNEQFF. The CDR3 DNA reads as TGTGCCAGCAGTCGTTTCCGTAGCAATGAGCAGTTCTTC.

The chain is built from TRBV2 and TRBJ1-1; D gene ambiguous. Germline V lookup: CDR1 SNHLY, CDR2 FYNNEI. The CDR3 loop spans 14 amino acids. The V end lost 3 bases, the J end lost 0 bases, and 8 bases lay between the germline ends. In DNA, the CDR3 is TGTGCCAGCAGTGAGATCCGGCTGAACACTGAAGCTTTCTTT. Translating it yields CASSEIRLNTEAFF.